This TCR beta chain was captured by sequencing in a study of cytomegalovirus exposure and HLA in healthy donors. The study's findings and limits: 150 or so TCR beta chains were listed as cytomegalovirus-associated.

The protocol was immunoSEQ multiplex PCR, while the TCRdb copy is restricted to in-frame clones and leaves out a portion. The sample holds about 130,000 clones, 85% to 90% seen once. Worth noting for this clone: Its antigen remains unknown.

CDR1 and CDR2 (germline): SGHRS, YFSETQ. V was trimmed by 3 bases and J by 5 bases, leaving 14 bases between them. The CDR3 is 14 residues long. The gene calls are TRBV5-1 and TRBJ1-1; D ambiguous. The sequence was obtained from a woman in her 30s in good health and CMV-seropositive. The sample consisted of PBMCs. The DNA of the CDR3 is TGCGCCAGCAGCTCTAAATCGGGAGGAACTGAAGCTTTCTTT. Amino acids: CASSSKSGGTEAFF.